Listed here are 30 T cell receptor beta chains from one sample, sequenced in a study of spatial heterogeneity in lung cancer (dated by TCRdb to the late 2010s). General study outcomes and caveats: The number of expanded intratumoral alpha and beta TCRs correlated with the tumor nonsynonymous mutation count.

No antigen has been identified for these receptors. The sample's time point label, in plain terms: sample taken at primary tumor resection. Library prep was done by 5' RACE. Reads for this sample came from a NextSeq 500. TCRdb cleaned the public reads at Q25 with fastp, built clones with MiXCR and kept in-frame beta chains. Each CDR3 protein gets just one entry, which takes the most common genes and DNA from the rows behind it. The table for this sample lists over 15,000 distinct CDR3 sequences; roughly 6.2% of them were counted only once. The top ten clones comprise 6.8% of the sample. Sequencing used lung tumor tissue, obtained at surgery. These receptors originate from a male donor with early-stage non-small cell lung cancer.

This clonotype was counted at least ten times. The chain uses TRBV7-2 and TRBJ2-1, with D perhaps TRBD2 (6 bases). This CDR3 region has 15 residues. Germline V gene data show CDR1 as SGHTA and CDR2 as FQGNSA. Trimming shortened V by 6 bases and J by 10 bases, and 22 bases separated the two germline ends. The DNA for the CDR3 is TGTGCCAGCAGGCTTGGGGGGTCGGGAACCCAGGAGCAGTTCTTC. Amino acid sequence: CASRLGGSGTQEQFF.

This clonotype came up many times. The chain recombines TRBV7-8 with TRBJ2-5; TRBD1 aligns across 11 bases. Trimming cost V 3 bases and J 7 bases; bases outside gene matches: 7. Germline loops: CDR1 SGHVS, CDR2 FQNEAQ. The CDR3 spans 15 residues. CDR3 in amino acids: CASSLGTGGTRTQYF. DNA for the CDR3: TGTGCCAGCAGCTTGGGGACAGGGGGTACGAGGACCCAGTACTTC.

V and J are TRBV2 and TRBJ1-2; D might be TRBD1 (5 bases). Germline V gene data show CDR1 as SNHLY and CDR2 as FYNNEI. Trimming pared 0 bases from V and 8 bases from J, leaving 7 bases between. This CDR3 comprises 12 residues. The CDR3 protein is CASSEAAGGYTF. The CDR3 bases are TGTGCCAGCAGTGAAGCAGCAGGGGGCTACACCTTC.

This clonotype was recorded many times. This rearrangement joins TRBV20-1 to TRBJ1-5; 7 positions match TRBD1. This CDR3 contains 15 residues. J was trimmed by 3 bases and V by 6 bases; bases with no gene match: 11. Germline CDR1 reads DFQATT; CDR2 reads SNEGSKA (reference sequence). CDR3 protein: CSAPPTGMVNQPQHF. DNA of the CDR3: TGCAGTGCCCCACCGACAGGGATGGTCAATCAGCCCCAGCATTTT.

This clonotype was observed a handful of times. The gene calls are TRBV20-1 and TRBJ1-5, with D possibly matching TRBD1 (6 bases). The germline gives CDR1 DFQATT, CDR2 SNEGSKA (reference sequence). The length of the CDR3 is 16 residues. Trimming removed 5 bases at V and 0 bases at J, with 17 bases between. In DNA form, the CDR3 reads TGCAGTGCTTCAGGGGCGGTGCTATTTAGCAATCAGCCCCAGCATTTT. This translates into CSASGAVLFSNQPQHF.

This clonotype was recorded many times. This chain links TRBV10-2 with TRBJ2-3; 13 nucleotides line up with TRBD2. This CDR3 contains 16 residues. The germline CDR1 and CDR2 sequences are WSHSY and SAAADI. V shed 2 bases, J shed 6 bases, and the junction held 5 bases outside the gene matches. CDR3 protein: CASSEKTSGGADTQYF. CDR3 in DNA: TGCGCCAGCAGTGAGAAAACTAGCGGGGGGGCGGATACGCAGTATTTT.

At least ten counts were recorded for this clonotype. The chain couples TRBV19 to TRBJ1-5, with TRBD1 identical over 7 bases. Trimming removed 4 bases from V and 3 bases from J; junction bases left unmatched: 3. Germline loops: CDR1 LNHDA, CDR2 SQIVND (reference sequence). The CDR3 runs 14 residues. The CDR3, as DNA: TGTGCCAGTAGTAGGGGACAGAACAATCAGCCCCAGCATTTT. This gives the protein CASSRGQNNQPQHF.

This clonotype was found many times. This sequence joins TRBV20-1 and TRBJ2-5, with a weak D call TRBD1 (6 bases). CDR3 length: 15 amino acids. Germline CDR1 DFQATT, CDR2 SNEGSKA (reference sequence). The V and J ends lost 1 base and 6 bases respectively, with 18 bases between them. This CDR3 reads CSARGQQGGWQTQYF. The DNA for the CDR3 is TGCAGTGCTAGAGGGCAACAGGGCGGGTGGCAGACCCAGTACTTC.

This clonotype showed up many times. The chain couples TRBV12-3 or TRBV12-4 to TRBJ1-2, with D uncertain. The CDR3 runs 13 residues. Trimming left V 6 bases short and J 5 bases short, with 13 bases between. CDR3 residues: CASSREMEYGYTF. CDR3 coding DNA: TGTGCCAGCAGCCGGGAGATGGAGTATGGCTACACCTTC.

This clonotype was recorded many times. The CDR3 bases are TGTGCCAGCAGCCCCCACCGGACAGCCTACTCTGGAAACACCATATATTTT. Translating gives CASSPHRTAYSGNTIYF. The chain employs TRBV3-1 and TRBJ1-3; D is possibly TRBD1 (6 bases). This CDR3 contains 17 residues. CDR1 and CDR2 from the germline V gene are LGHDT and YNNKEL (reference sequence). Trimming took off 4 bases at V and 0 bases at J, with 16 bases between the two ends.

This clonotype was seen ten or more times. CDR3 loop: CASSQEFTPDYGYTF. DNA of the CDR3: TGTGCCAGCAGCCAAGAGTTCACACCGGACTATGGCTACACCTTC. The genes are TRBV4-2 and TRBJ1-2; D unclear. Germline V gives CDR1 LGHNA, CDR2 YNFKEQ. The CDR3 loop spans 15 amino acids. Trimming cost V 0 bases and J 3 bases, with 11 bases left between them.

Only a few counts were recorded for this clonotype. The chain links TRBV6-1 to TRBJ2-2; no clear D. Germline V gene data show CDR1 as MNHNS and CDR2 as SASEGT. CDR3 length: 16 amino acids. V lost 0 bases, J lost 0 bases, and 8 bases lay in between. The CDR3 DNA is TGTGCCAGCAGTGAAGCCGCGAATGCGAACACCGGGGAGCTGTTTTTT. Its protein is CASSEAANANTGELFF.

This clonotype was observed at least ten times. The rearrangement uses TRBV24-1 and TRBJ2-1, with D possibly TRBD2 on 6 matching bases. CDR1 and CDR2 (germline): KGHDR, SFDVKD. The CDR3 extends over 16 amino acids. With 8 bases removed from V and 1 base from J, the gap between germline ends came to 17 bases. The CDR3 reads CATKGSSGFSYNEQFF. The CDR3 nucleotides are TGTGCCACCAAGGGTTCCAGCGGGTTTTCCTACAATGAGCAGTTCTTC.

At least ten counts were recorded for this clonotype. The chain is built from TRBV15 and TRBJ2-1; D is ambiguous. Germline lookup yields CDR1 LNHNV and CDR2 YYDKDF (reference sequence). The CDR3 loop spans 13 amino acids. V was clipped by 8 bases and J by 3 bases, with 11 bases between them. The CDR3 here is CATARPNYNEQFF. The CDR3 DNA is TGTGCCACCGCCAGGCCGAACTACAATGAGCAGTTCTTC.

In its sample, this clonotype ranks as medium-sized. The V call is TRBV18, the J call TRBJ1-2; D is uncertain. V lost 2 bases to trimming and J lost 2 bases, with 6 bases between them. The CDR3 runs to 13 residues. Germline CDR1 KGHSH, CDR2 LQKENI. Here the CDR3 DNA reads TGTGCCAGCTCACCAGGAGAAAACTATGGCTACACCTTC. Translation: CASSPGENYGYTF.

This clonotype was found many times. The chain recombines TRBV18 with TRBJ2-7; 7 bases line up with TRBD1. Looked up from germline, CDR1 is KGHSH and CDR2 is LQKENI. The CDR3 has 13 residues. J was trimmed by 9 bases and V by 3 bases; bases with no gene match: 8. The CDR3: CASSPGQRAGQYF. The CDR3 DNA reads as TGTGCCAGCTCACCGGGACAGCGTGCTGGGCAGTACTTC.

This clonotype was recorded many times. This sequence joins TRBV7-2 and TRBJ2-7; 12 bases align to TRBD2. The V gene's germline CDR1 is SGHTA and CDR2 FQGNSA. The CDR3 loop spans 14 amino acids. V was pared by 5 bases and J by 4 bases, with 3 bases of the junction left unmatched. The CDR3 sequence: CASSMTSGSYEQYF. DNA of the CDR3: TGTGCCAGCAGCATGACTAGCGGGAGTTACGAGCAGTACTTC. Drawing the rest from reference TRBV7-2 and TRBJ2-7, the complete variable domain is GAGVSQSPSNKVTEKGKDVELRCDPISGHTALYWYRQSLGQGLEFLIYFQGNSAPDKSGLPSDRFSAERTGGSVSTLTIQRTQQEDSAVYLCASSMTSGSYEQYFGPGTRLTVT.

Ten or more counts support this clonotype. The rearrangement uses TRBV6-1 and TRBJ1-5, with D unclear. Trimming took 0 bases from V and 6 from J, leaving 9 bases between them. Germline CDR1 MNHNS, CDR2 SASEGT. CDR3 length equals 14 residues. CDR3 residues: CASSEAHTGQPQHF. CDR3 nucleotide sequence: TGTGCCAGCAGTGAAGCGCATACGGGTCAGCCCCAGCATTTT.

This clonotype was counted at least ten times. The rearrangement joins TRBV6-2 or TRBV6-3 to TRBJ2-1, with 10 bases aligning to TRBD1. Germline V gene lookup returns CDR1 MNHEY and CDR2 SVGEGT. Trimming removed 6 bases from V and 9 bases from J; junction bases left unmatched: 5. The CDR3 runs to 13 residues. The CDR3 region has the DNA TGTGCCAGCAGATCGGGACAGGGGAGTGAGCAGTTCTTC. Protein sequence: CASRSGQGSEQFF.

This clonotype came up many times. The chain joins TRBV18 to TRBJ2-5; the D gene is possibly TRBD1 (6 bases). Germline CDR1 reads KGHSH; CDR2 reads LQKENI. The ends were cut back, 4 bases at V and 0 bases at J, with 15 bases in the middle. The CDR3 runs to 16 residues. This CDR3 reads CASSLGYGDNQETQYF. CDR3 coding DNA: TGTGCCAGCTCACTGGGGTATGGGGACAACCAAGAGACCCAGTACTTC.

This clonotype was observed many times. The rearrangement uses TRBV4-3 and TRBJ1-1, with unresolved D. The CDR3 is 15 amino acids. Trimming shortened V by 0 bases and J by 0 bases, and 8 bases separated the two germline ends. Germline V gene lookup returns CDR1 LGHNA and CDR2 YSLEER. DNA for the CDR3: TGCGCCAGCAGCCAAGATAGGTGGCTGAACACTGAAGCTTTCTTT. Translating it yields CASSQDRWLNTEAFF.

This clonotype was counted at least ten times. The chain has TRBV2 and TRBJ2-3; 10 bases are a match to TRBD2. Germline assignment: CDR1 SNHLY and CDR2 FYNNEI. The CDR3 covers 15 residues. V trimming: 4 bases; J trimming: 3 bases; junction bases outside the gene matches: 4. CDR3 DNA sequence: TGTGCCAGCAGTGGTGAGGGACTAGCGACAGATACGCAGTATTTT. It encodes CASSGEGLATDTQYF.

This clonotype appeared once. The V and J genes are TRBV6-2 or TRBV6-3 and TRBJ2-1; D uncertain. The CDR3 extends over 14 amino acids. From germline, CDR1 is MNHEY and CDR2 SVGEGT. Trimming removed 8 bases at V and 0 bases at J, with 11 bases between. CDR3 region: CASRAPTSYNEQFF. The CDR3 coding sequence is TGTGCCAGCCGCGCCCCGACCTCCTACAATGAGCAGTTCTTC.

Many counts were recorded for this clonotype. The CDR3 coding sequence is TGTGCCAGCGGCACAGGGGGAGACACAGATACGCAGTATTTT. As protein: CASGTGGDTDTQYF. This sequence joins TRBV7-6 and TRBJ2-3, with 8 bases fitting TRBD1. Germline CDR1 is SGHVS and CDR2 is FNYEAQ. V lost 8 bases, J lost 2 bases, and 6 bases stayed unmatched. This CDR3 spans 14 amino acids.

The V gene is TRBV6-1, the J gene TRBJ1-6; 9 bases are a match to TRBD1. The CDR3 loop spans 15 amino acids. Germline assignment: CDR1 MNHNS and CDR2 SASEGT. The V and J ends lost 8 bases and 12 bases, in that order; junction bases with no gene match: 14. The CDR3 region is CASGIGQGFRLPLHF. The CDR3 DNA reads TGTGCCAGCGGTATCGGACAGGGGTTTCGTTTACCCCTCCACTTT.

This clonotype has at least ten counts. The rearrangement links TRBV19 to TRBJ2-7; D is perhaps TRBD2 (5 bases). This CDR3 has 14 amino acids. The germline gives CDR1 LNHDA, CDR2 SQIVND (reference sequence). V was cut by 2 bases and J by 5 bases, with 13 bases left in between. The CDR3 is CASSIRSDGNEQYF. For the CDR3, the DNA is TGTGCCAGTAGTATAAGGTCGGACGGGAACGAGCAGTACTTC.

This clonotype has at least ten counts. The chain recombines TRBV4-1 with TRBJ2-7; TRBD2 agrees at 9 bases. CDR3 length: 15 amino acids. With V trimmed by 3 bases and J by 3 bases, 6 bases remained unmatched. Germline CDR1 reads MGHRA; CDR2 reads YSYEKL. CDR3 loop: CASSQGTSSFYEQYF. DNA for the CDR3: TGCGCCAGCAGCCAGGGGACTAGCAGTTTCTACGAGCAGTACTTC.

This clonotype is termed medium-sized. The CDR3 loop reads CSASNGRATGELFF. CDR3 nucleotide sequence: TGCAGTGCTAGTAACGGGAGGGCCACCGGGGAGCTGTTTTTT. The J gene is TRBJ2-2, the V gene TRBV20-1; 8 nucleotides align to TRBD2. CDR1 is DFQATT and CDR2 is SNEGSKA in the germline V gene (reference sequence). After removal of 3 bases from V and 4 bases from J, the junction contained 4 bases not matched to a gene. The CDR3 spans 14 residues.

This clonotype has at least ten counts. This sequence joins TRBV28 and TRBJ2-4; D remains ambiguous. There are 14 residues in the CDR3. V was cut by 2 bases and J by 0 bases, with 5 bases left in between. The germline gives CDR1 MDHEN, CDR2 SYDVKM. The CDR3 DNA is TGTGCCAGCAGTTTACGTCAAGCCAAAAACATTCAGTACTTC. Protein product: CASSLRQAKNIQYF.

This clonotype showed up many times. The CDR3 loop reads CSARDRGNYGYTF. Written as DNA, the CDR3 is TGCAGTGCGAGGGACAGGGGAAACTATGGCTACACCTTC. The chain couples TRBV20-1 to TRBJ1-2; TRBD1 agrees at 10 bases. Germline V lookup: CDR1 DFQATT, CDR2 SNEGSKA (reference sequence). V shed 6 bases, J shed 2 bases, and the junction held 3 bases outside the gene matches. The length of the CDR3 is 13 residues.